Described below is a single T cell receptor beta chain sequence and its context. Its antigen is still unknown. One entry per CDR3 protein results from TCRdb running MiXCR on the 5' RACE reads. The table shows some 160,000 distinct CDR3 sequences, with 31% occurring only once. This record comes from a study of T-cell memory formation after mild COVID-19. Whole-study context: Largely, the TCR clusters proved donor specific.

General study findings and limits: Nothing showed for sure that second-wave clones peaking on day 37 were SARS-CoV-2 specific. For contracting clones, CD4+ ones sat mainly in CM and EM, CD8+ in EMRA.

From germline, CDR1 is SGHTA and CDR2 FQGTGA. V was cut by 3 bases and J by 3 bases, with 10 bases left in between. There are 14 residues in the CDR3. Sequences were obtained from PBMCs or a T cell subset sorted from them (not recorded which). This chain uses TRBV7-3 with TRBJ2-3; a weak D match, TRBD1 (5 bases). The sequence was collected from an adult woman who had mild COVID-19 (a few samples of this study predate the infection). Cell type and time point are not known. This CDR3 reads CASSLGLQTDTQYF. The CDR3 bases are TGTGCCAGCAGCTTGGGGCTACAAACAGATACGCAGTATTTT.